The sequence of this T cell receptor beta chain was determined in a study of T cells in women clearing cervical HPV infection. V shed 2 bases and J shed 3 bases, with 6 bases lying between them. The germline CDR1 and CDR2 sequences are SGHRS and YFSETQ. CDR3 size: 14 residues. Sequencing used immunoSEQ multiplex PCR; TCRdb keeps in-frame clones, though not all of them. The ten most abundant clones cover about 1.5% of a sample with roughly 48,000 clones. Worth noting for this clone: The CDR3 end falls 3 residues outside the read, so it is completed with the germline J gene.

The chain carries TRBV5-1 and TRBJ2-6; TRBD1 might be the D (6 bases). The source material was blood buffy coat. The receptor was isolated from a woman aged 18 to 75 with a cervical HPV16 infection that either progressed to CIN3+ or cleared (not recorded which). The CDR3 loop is CASSLGGGANVLTF. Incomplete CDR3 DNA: TGCGCCAGCAGCTTAGGGGGTGGGGCCAACGTC.